Each of the 25 T cell receptor beta chains below was sequenced from the same sample in a study of OX40 agonist ivuxolimab in advanced cancers. Only in-frame clones appear in the TCRdb table, and some are missing; sequencing was by immunoSEQ multiplex PCR. The data hold tens of thousands of clones, with roughly 79% observed a single time. The starting material was CD4+ or CD8+ T cells sorted from blood, obtained in a trial of the OX40 agonist ivuxolimab. These receptors all stem from an adult with an advanced solid tumor such as melanoma, head and neck, liver or kidney cancer.

With regard to this clone: In the same sample, other DNA sequences code for this CDR3. This chain links TRBV4-1 with TRBJ2-7; perhaps TRBD2 as D (6 bases). Trimming took 3 bases from V and 3 from J, leaving 12 bases between them. CDR3 size: 14 residues. CDR1 is MGHRA, CDR2 YSYEKL, per germline. The CDR3 nucleotides are TGCGCCAGCAGCCAGGAGGGATTCGTCTACGAGCAGTACTTC. This gives the protein CASSQEGFVYEQYF.

This chain uses TRBV5-1 with TRBJ1-4, with D maybe TRBD1 (5 bases). The V gene's germline CDR1 is SGHRS and CDR2 YFSETQ. Trimming removed 0 bases at V and 5 bases at J, with 5 bases between. The CDR3 is made up of 13 amino acids. CDR3 residues: CASSLGQNEKLFF. In nucleotides, the CDR3 is TGCGCCAGCAGCTTGGGACAGAATGAAAAACTGTTTTTT.

The chain links TRBV29-1 to TRBJ1-5; unclear D gene. V was trimmed by 4 bases and J by 0 bases, leaving 7 bases between them. The CDR3 spans 13 residues. Germline CDR1 SQVTM, CDR2 ANQGSEA. The CDR3 is CSVGLNSNQPQHF. CDR3 bases: TGCAGCGTTGGGCTTAATAGCAATCAGCCCCAGCATTTT. Drawing the rest from reference TRBV29-1 and TRBJ1-5, the complete variable domain is SAVISQKPSRDICQRGTSLTIQCQVDSQVTMMFWYRQQPGQSLTLIATANQGSEATYESGFVIDKFPISRPNLTFSTLTVSNMSPEDSSIYLCSVGLNSNQPQHFGDGTRLSIL.

V gene TRBV11-2 combines with J gene TRBJ2-6; D may be TRBD1 (5 bases). CDR1 is SGHAT and CDR2 is FQNNGV in the germline V gene. Trimming took off 6 bases at V and 1 base at J, with 7 bases between the two ends. The CDR3 is 14 amino acids. The CDR3 nucleotides read TGTGCCAGCAGTACAGGTTCTGGGGCCAACGTCCTGACTTTC. It yields the protein CASSTGSGANVLTF.

This clone has more than one count but fewer than ten. The V and J genes are TRBV28 and TRBJ1-5; maybe TRBD1 (6 bases). Germline V lookup: CDR1 MDHEN, CDR2 SYDVKM. Trimming removed 4 bases at V and 6 bases at J, with 13 bases between. CDR3 length: 14 residues. CDR3 amino acids: CASSYREPGQPQHF. CDR3 DNA sequence: TGTGCCAGCAGTTACAGGGAGCCGGGTCAGCCCCAGCATTTT.

The chain has TRBV19 and TRBJ2-1; D unclear. This CDR3 region has 13 residues. CDR1 is LNHDA, CDR2 SQIVND, per germline (reference sequence). Trimming shortened V by 3 bases and J by 9 bases, and 12 bases separated the two germline ends. The CDR3: CASSIASDLEQFF. The CDR3 coding sequence is TGTGCCAGTAGTATCGCGAGCGACCTTGAGCAGTTCTTC.

The chain uses TRBV19 and TRBJ2-7; D is unresolved. The germline gives CDR1 LNHDA, CDR2 SQIVND (reference sequence). The CDR3 has 15 amino acids. Trimming took 5 bases from V and 7 from J, leaving 21 bases between them. The CDR3 loop is CASSPVPYYRKEQYF. For the CDR3, the DNA is TGTGCCAGTAGTCCCGTCCCCTACTACCGAAAGGAGCAGTACTTC.

The V call is TRBV1, the J call TRBJ2-6; the tabulated D call, TRBD1, remains unverified against the DNA. TRBV1 has pseudogene status. This CDR3 comprises 17 residues. CDR3 bases: TGCACCAGCAGCCATTGCGGACAGAGCTCTGGGGCCAACGTCCTGACTTTC. It yields the protein CTSSHCGQSSGANVLTF.

As for this clone: This same CDR3 is encoded by further DNA sequences in the sample. The rearrangement joins TRBV19 to TRBJ1-2; TRBD1 is a possible D gene (5 bases). The CDR3 spans 13 residues. V was clipped by 1 base and J by 6 bases, with 9 bases between them. CDR1 is LNHDA and CDR2 is SQIVND in the germline V gene (reference sequence). DNA for the CDR3: TGTGCCAGTAGTATAGGGGACCTGGATGGCTACACCTTC. Amino acids: CASSIGDLDGYTF.

In DNA, the CDR3 is TGTGCCTGGACGGAGGGGACTAGCGGGAGCAATGAGCAGTTCTTC. This translates into CAWTEGTSGSNEQFF. The rearrangement joins TRBV30 to TRBJ2-1, with 14 nucleotides matching TRBD2. The length of the CDR3 is 15 residues. The ends lost 4 bases at V and 6 bases at J; junction bases unmatched: 5. Per germline, CDR1 GTSNPN and CDR2 SVGIG (reference sequence).

The J gene is TRBJ1-5, the V gene TRBV4-1; D is possibly TRBD1 (6 bases). Trimming pared 0 bases from V and 2 bases from J, leaving 17 bases between. The CDR3 sequence is 18 residues long. In germline, CDR1 is MGHRA, CDR2 YSYEKL. The CDR3 loop reads CASSQDLRQGSGNQPQHF. CDR3 nucleotide sequence: TGCGCCAGCAGCCAAGATCTTAGGCAGGGGTCCGGCAATCAGCCCCAGCATTTT.

The chain employs TRBV10-3 and TRBJ2-1; 12 bases are shared with TRBD1. The V segment lost 4 bases and the J segment 0 bases; nucleotides outside the gene matches: 13. The CDR3 is made up of 20 amino acids. Germline V gene sequence: CDR1 ENHRY, CDR2 SYGVKD. The CDR3 is CAISADPGTGGRSSYNEQFF. CDR3 nucleotides: TGTGCCATCAGTGCCGATCCCGGGACAGGGGGCCGGAGCTCCTACAATGAGCAGTTCTTC.

This chain links TRBV7-2 with TRBJ2-5; no clear D. The ends were cut back, 3 bases at V and 2 bases at J, with 10 bases in the middle. This CDR3 has 14 residues. From germline, CDR1 is SGHTA and CDR2 FQGNSA. CDR3 sequence (DNA): TGTGCCAGCAGCTTCGTCCAAGGGCAAGAGACCCAGTACTTC. Amino acid sequence: CASSFVQGQETQYF.

The chain uses TRBV9 and TRBJ2-1; 10 bases agree with TRBD2. V was clipped by 4 bases and J by 7 bases; unmatched bases: 5. The CDR3 has 14 amino acids. CDR1 is SGDLS, CDR2 YYNGEE, per germline. CDR3 DNA sequence: TGTGCCAGCAGCCCTAGCGGGGGATGGAATGAGCAGTTCTTC. Its translation is CASSPSGGWNEQFF.

The gene calls are TRBV4-1 and TRBJ2-3; 10 bases are shared with TRBD2. Germline CDR1 reads MGHRA; CDR2 reads YSYEKL. Germline trimming cut 0 bases from V and 2 bases from J; bases unmatched to any gene: 8. The CDR3 consists of 18 residues. The CDR3 nucleotides read TGCGCCAGCAGCCAAGATCCCACTAGCGGGACGGACACAGATACGCAGTATTTT. It yields the protein CASSQDPTSGTDTDTQYF.

J is TRBJ2-3 and V is TRBV5-1; tentatively, D is TRBD1 or TRBD2 (5 bases each). Germline V gene data show CDR1 as SGHRS and CDR2 as YFSETQ. Trimming cost V 1 base and J 0 bases, with 6 bases left between them. The CDR3 spans 14 residues. CDR3 in DNA: TGCGCCAGCAGCTTGAGGGACAGCACAGATACGCAGTATTTT. It yields the protein CASSLRDSTDTQYF. Filled out from reference TRBV5-1 and TRBJ2-3, the complete variable domain reads KAGVTQTPRYLIKTRGQQVTLSCSPISGHRSVSWYQQTPGQGLQFLFEYFSETQRNKGNFPGRFSGRQFSNSRSEMNVSTLELGDSALYLCASSLRDSTDTQYFGPGTRLTVL.

The chain is built from TRBV6-5 and TRBJ1-3; D may be TRBD1 (5 bases). There are 15 residues in the CDR3. V was cut by 10 bases and J by 1 base, with 17 bases left in between. In germline, CDR1 is MNHEY, CDR2 SVGAGI. CDR3 in amino acids: CATSPPGRSGNTIYF. CDR3 DNA: TGTGCCACCTCCCCCCCAGGGAGGTCTGGAAACACCATATATTTT.

This clone occurred a few times. This sequence joins TRBV28 and TRBJ1-4, with D perhaps TRBD1 (6 bases). Trimming removed 8 bases from V and 6 bases from J, with 10 bases in between. Germline V gene sequence: CDR1 MDHEN, CDR2 SYDVKM. The CDR3 is made up of 12 amino acids. CDR3 in amino acids: CASGQRDEKLFF. The CDR3 DNA reads TGTGCCAGCGGACAGAGGGATGAAAAACTGTTTTTT.

The chain joins TRBV11-1 to TRBJ2-7; D is unclear. Trimming cost V 4 bases and J 3 bases, with 7 bases left between them. The CDR3 length is 12 residues. Germline CDR1 is SGHAT and CDR2 is FQDESV (reference sequence). CDR3 sequence (DNA): TGTGCCAGCAGCTCCGATGGCTACGAGCAGTACTTC. Protein product: CASSSDGYEQYF.

The chain uses TRBV18 and TRBJ2-1; 7 bases line up with TRBD1. The CDR3 totals 15 residues. Germline assignment: CDR1 KGHSH and CDR2 LQKENI. Trimming cost V 3 bases and J 5 bases; bases outside gene matches: 7. The CDR3 region has the DNA TGTGCCAGCTCACCTGGACAGGCAGTAAACAATGAGCAGTTCTTC. It specifies CASSPGQAVNNEQFF.

The chain carries TRBV10-3 and TRBJ2-1, with D perhaps TRBD2 (6 bases). V was trimmed by 0 bases and J by 7 bases, leaving 19 bases between them. Germline values: CDR1 ENHRY, CDR2 SYGVKD. CDR3 length equals 17 residues. The CDR3 loop reads CAISESKGVAEENEQFF. CDR3 DNA sequence: TGTGCCATCAGTGAGTCGAAGGGAGTAGCGGAGGAAAATGAGCAGTTCTTC.

The V gene is TRBV14, the J gene TRBJ1-2; no firm D call. The length of the CDR3 is 15 residues. Per germline, CDR1 SGHDN and CDR2 FVKESK. Trimming pared 4 bases from V and 4 bases from J, leaving 16 bases between. This CDR3 reads CASSPMGADPYGYTF. The CDR3 nucleotides are TGTGCCAGCAGCCCCATGGGAGCAGACCCCTATGGCTACACCTTC. Together with reference TRBV14 and TRBJ1-2, the CDR3 gives the full variable domain: EAGVTQFPSHSVIEKGQTVTLRCDPISGHDNLYWYRRVMGKEIKFLLHFVKESKQDESGMPNNRFLAERTGGTYSTLKVQPAELEDSGVYFCASSPMGADPYGYTFGSGTRLTVV.

The DNA of the CDR3 is TGTGCCAGCACCGAACATGGGGGGCAAGCTACGTCAATTTTTGTGCAGTACTTC. Protein sequence: CASTEHGGQATSIFVQYF. The V gene is TRBV28, the J gene TRBJ2-7; either TRBD1 or TRBD2 may fit D (6 bases each). Germline V lookup: CDR1 MDHEN, CDR2 SYDVKM. Trimming took 7 bases from V and 9 from J, leaving 34 bases between them. There are 18 residues in the CDR3.

Here the CDR3 reads CASSAGTSGIFEQFF. The CDR3 DNA reads TGTGCCAGCAGCGCCGGGACTAGCGGGATTTTTGAGCAGTTCTTC. The V and J genes are TRBV11-2 and TRBJ2-1; 13 bases align to TRBD2. Germline-derived CDR1 and CDR2 are SGHAT and FQNNGV. The CDR3 length is 15 residues. The V and J ends lost 5 bases and 9 bases, in that order; junction bases with no gene match: 7.

The chain is built from TRBV21-1 and TRBJ2-7; the DNA was not used to check the table's D call, TRBD2. TRBV21-1 counts as a pseudogene. The CDR3 totals 17 residues. CDR3 nucleotides: TGTGCCAGCAGCCCCTGGGGGAGTAGCGGGAGATCCTACGAGCAGTACTTC. Residues: CASSPWGSSGRSYEQYF.